The 27 T cell receptor beta chains listed next were all sequenced from one sample in a study of persistence of HIV-infected CD4 T cells. These receptors are not linked to any known antigen. The stimulus was an HIV-1 Gag 15-mer peptide pool, about 1 ug/peptide/mL. CD40L/CD69 double-negative CD45RO-high memory CD4+ T cells were collected. The immunoSEQ assay was version 4, run in survey mode. Sequencing was performed with immunoSEQ multiplex PCR; in TCRdb, only in-frame clones are kept and a portion is missing. The sample carries about 60,000 clones, over 60% recorded once. Source: CD4+ T cells sorted from PBMCs after roughly 20-hour stimulation, taken from a patient who received antiretroviral therapy. These receptors were collected from an adult man with HIV who was CMV-seropositive.

V and J are TRBV2 and TRBJ1-5; no firm D call. Trimming removed 2 bases from V and 2 bases from J, with 10 bases in between. The germline CDR1 and CDR2 sequences are SNHLY and FYNNEI. This CDR3 is 15 amino acids long. CDR3 region: CASSELRGGNQPQHF. For the CDR3, the DNA is TGTGCCAGCAGTGAACTTCGAGGCGGCAATCAGCCCCAGCATTTT.

The chain carries TRBV19 and TRBJ1-5; D gene uncertain. Germline-derived CDR1 and CDR2 are LNHDA and SQIVND (reference sequence). The length of the CDR3 is 14 residues. The V gene lost 4 bases and the J gene lost 3 bases, with 10 bases spanning the gap. The CDR3 region has the DNA TGTGCCAGTAGTAGGTCAGGCCACAATCAGCCCCAGCATTTT. Translating gives CASSRSGHNQPQHF.

This chain joins TRBV6-6 and TRBJ1-3, with 9 nucleotides matching TRBD1. The CDR3 has 16 amino acids. With V trimmed by 1 base and J by 5 bases, 6 bases remained unmatched. CDR1 and CDR2 from the germline V gene are MNHNY and SVGAGI (reference sequence). The CDR3 loop reads CASSYWDREDRNTIYF. The CDR3 DNA sequence: TGTGCCAGCAGTTACTGGGACAGGGAAGATAGAAACACCATATATTTT.

V usage is TRBV4-1 and J usage is TRBJ2-2; possible D gene TRBD1, 6 bases. Germline V lookup: CDR1 MGHRA, CDR2 YSYEKL. This CDR3 is 15 amino acids long. V lost 4 bases and J 7 bases, leaving 16 bases between the germline ends. CDR3 in DNA: TGCGCCAGCAGCCTGACGACAGGTTGGGGCGGGGAGCTGTTTTTT. This sequence encodes CASSLTTGWGGELFF.

V and J are TRBV6-5 and TRBJ2-2; D not certain. The germline V and J ends were trimmed by 7 bases and 0 bases, with 9 bases remaining between them. The CDR3 spans 14 residues. Germline V gene data show CDR1 as MNHEY and CDR2 as SVGAGI. CDR3 in amino acids: CASKYSPNTGELFF. Here the CDR3 DNA reads TGTGCCAGCAAGTACAGCCCGAACACCGGGGAGCTGTTTTTT.

The DNA for the CDR3 is TGCGCCAGCAGCTTGGATGCAGGTGATAGGGGCACTGAAGCTTTCTTT. This sequence encodes CASSLDAGDRGTEAFF. This chain links TRBV5-1 with TRBJ1-1; D perhaps matches TRBD1 (5 bases). Germline loops: CDR1 SGHRS, CDR2 YFSETQ. Trimming removed 0 bases from V and 4 bases from J, with 16 bases in between. The CDR3 is 16 residues long. The whole variable domain, filled in from reference TRBV5-1 and TRBJ1-1, reads KAGVTQTPRYLIKTRGQQVTLSCSPISGHRSVSWYQQTPGQGLQFLFEYFSETQRNKGNFPGRFSGRQFSNSRSEMNVSTLELGDSALYLCASSLDAGDRGTEAFFGQGTRLTVV.

J is TRBJ2-1 and V is TRBV7-9; maybe TRBD1 (6 bases). V was pared by 5 bases and J by 7 bases, with 9 bases between. The CDR3 loop spans 12 amino acids. Germline V CDR1 and CDR2: SEHNR, FQNEAQ (reference sequence). Here the CDR3 DNA reads TGTGCCAGCAGCCGGACAGTTAATGAGCAGTTCTTC. It specifies CASSRTVNEQFF.

J is TRBJ2-5 and V is TRBV24-1; D not resolved. Trimming removed 2 bases at V and 1 base at J, with 10 bases between. The CDR3 runs to 15 residues. Germline assignment: CDR1 KGHDR and CDR2 SFDVKD. The chain's CDR3 is CATSDSTLPQETQYF. As DNA, the CDR3 is TGTGCCACCAGTGATTCGACACTACCCCAAGAGACCCAGTACTTC.

The chain uses TRBV27 and TRBJ2-7; TRBD1 matches at 9 bases. CDR1 and CDR2 from the germline V gene are MNHEY and SMNVEV (reference sequence). Trimming at V came to 5 bases and at J to 5 bases, leaving 7 bases not matched to a gene. There are 14 residues in the CDR3. CDR3 region: CASSRTGDNDEQYF. For the CDR3, the DNA is TGTGCCAGCAGTAGGACAGGGGATAATGACGAGCAGTACTTC.

The V call is TRBV4-2, the J call TRBJ2-2; D remains unclear. Looked up from germline, CDR1 is LGHNA and CDR2 is YNFKEQ. The CDR3 length is 16 residues. Trimming removed 1 base at V and 1 base at J, with 10 bases between. CDR3 loop: CASSQVIIENTGELFF. The CDR3 DNA is TGTGCCAGCAGCCAAGTAATCATCGAGAACACCGGGGAGCTGTTTTTT.

The chain joins TRBV3-1 (or the pseudogene TRBV3-2) to TRBJ2-2; D remains unclear. V dropped 1 base and J dropped 8 bases, with 5 bases sitting between them. The CDR3 totals 12 residues. Germline CDR1 is LGHDT and CDR2 is YNNKEL (reference sequence). The CDR3 reads CASSQGLGELFF. As DNA, the CDR3 is TGTGCCAGCAGCCAAGGATTGGGGGAGCTGTTTTTT.

This clone was counted once. J is TRBJ2-3 and V is TRBV24-1; D gene unclear. This CDR3 comprises 14 residues. Germline lookup yields CDR1 KGHDR and CDR2 SFDVKD. V lost 0 bases and J 3 bases, leaving 6 bases between the germline ends. The CDR3 DNA follows: TGTGCCACCAGTGATTTGGGCAGAACAGATACGCAGTATTTT. Amino acid sequence: CATSDLGRTDTQYF.

This chain connects TRBV5-5 to TRBJ1-1; D ambiguous. The germline V gene encodes CDR1 SGHKS and CDR2 YYEKEE (reference sequence). The V end was cut by 0 bases, the J end by 0 bases, with 9 bases between. CDR3 length equals 15 residues. The DNA for the CDR3 is TGTGCCAGCAGCTTGGAAGGACGGTTGAACACTGAAGCTTTCTTT. This gives the protein CASSLEGRLNTEAFF.

CDR3 region: CALTPTTSQTGAEAFF. The CDR3 bases are TGTGCCCTTACTCCAACTACCTCCCAGACAGGGGCGGAAGCTTTCTTT. V and J are TRBV19 and TRBJ1-1; TRBD1 matches 8 bases. This CDR3 is built from 16 residues. Germline V gives CDR1 LNHDA, CDR2 SQIVND (reference sequence). The V gene end was trimmed by 11 bases and the J gene end by 8 bases; junction bases not matched to a gene: 22.

This chain connects TRBV24-1 to TRBJ2-1; 8 nucleotides line up with TRBD2. The J segment lost 9 bases and the V segment lost 9 bases, leaving 3 bases of the junction unmatched. Per the germline V gene, CDR1 is KGHDR and CDR2 is SFDVKD. The length of the CDR3 is 11 residues. CDR3 nucleotides: TGTGCCACCGCGGGAGGTTTTGAGCAGTTCTTC. Translated: CATAGGFEQFF.

This clone was counted only a few times. V gene TRBV2 combines with J gene TRBJ1-4, with D perhaps TRBD1 (6 bases). There are 14 residues in the CDR3. Germline-derived CDR1 and CDR2 are SNHLY and FYNNEI. Trimming removed 8 bases from V and 7 bases from J, with 17 bases in between. This chain's CDR3 is CASGRGVKAEKLFF. The CDR3 DNA follows: TGTGCCAGCGGGAGGGGGGTGAAGGCTGAAAAACTGTTTTTT.

The chain uses TRBV2 and TRBJ1-2; TRBD1 matches 7 bases. Per germline, CDR1 SNHLY and CDR2 FYNNEI. The CDR3 length is 13 residues. Unmatched junction bases numbered 4, after V lost 3 bases and J lost 6 bases. Written as DNA, the CDR3 is TGTGCCAGCAGTGATGAGGGGGCAGATGGCTACACCTTC. This encodes CASSDEGADGYTF. The complete variable domain, with remaining parts taken from reference TRBV2 and TRBJ1-2, reads EPEVTQTPSHQVTQMGQEVILRCVPISNHLYFYWYRQILGQKVEFLVSFYNNEISEKSEIFDDQFSVERPDGSNFTLKIRSTKLEDSAMYFCASSDEGADGYTFGSGTRLTVV.

This clone has only one observation. The chain combines TRBV19 with TRBJ2-2, with 10 bases identical to TRBD2. There are 15 residues in the CDR3. Germline V gives CDR1 LNHDA, CDR2 SQIVND (reference sequence). V lost 8 bases, J lost 1 base, and 4 bases stayed unmatched. CDR3 amino acids: CASRVAGGNTGELFF. In DNA, the CDR3 is TGTGCCAGTCGGGTAGCGGGGGGGAACACCGGGGAGCTGTTTTTT.

This sequence joins TRBV10-2 and TRBJ2-1; 10 bases fit TRBD1. V trimming: 10 bases; J trimming: 1 base; junction bases outside the gene matches: 4. The CDR3 covers 14 residues. Germline V gives CDR1 WSHSY, CDR2 SAAADI. CDR3 loop: CATRDRGSYNEQFF. CDR3 nucleotide sequence: TGCGCCACCCGGGACAGGGGTTCCTACAATGAGCAGTTCTTC.

The V call is TRBV19, the J call TRBJ1-2; D is unclear. The ends were cut back, 0 bases at V and 6 bases at J, with 14 bases in the middle. Per germline, CDR1 LNHDA and CDR2 SQIVND (reference sequence). This CDR3 region has 15 residues. CDR3 loop: CASSIDLSGENGYTF. In DNA form, the CDR3 reads TGTGCCAGTAGTATAGATCTATCCGGGGAGAATGGCTACACCTTC.

CDR3 loop: CASSLMVGGSNGYTF. The CDR3 bases are TGTGCCAGCAGCTTGATGGTGGGGGGGTCGAATGGCTACACCTTC. The V and J genes are TRBV5-8 and TRBJ1-2; a possible D gene is TRBD1 (5 bases). V was trimmed by 1 base and J by 6 bases, leaving 16 bases between them. Germline assignment: CDR1 SGHTS and CDR2 YDEGEE. This CDR3 has 15 residues.

V usage is TRBV19 and J usage is TRBJ2-3; D is unclear. CDR1 is LNHDA and CDR2 is SQIVND in the germline V gene (reference sequence). There are 13 residues in the CDR3. Trimming removed 4 bases from V and 2 bases from J, with 7 bases in between. CDR3 DNA sequence: TGTGCCAGTAGTAGAGGATTCACAGATACGCAGTATTTT. Translating gives CASSRGFTDTQYF.

The V call is TRBV28, the J call TRBJ2-2, with 10 bases that match TRBD2. V gave up 3 bases and J gave up 2 bases; unmatched junction bases: 15. The germline gives CDR1 MDHEN, CDR2 SYDVKM. The CDR3 consists of 20 residues. The CDR3 DNA sequence: TGTGCCAGCAGTTTCGTAAGCGGGGGGGCTCGGATGGGAAACACCGGGGAGCTGTTTTTT. Protein sequence: CASSFVSGGARMGNTGELFF.

The chain joins TRBV7-9 to TRBJ2-1; TRBD2 agrees at 9 bases. The germline CDR1 and CDR2 sequences are SEHNR and FQNEAQ (reference sequence). CDR3 size: 18 residues. V was clipped by 1 base and J by 1 base; unmatched bases: 8. The CDR3 here is CASSLEALSGGSYNEQFF. CDR3 coding DNA: TGTGCCAGCAGCTTAGAGGCCCTTAGCGGGGGTTCCTACAATGAGCAGTTCTTC. Supplemented by reference TRBV7-9 and TRBJ2-1, the full variable domain reads DTGVSQNPRHKITKRGQNVTFRCDPISEHNRLYWYRQTLGQGPEFLTYFQNEAQLEKSRLLSDRFSAERPKGSFSTLEIQRTEQGDSAMYLCASSLEALSGGSYNEQFFGPGTRLTVL.

The chain combines TRBV19 with TRBJ2-5, with TRBD1 as a possible D gene (6 bases). The CDR3 has 13 amino acids. CDR1 LNHDA and CDR2 SQIVND come from the germline V gene (reference sequence). V was clipped by 1 base and J by 4 bases, with 7 bases between them. The CDR3, as DNA: TGTGCCAGTAGTATAGTACAGGGAGAGACCCAGTACTTC. Its protein product is CASSIVQGETQYF.

The chain carries TRBV6-5 and TRBJ1-1, with a possible D match to TRBD1 (6 bases). V gave up 6 bases and J gave up 1 base, with 12 bases separating them. This CDR3 comprises 14 residues. Looked up from germline, CDR1 is MNHEY and CDR2 is SVGAGI. The CDR3 nucleotides are TGTGCCAGCAGCACGGGACACCCGAACACTGAAGCTTTCTTT. It specifies CASSTGHPNTEAFF.

This rearrangement joins TRBV2 to TRBJ1-6; possible D gene TRBD1, 6 bases. Trimming left V 7 bases short and J 7 bases short, with 17 bases between. Germline assignment: CDR1 SNHLY and CDR2 FYNNEI. This CDR3 comprises 15 residues. CDR3 in DNA: TGTGCCAGCATCCCACAGGGTTTTCAGAATTCACCCCTCCACTTT. As protein: CASIPQGFQNSPLHF. The entire variable domain, with the rest obtained from reference TRBV2 and TRBJ1-6, is as follows: EPEVTQTPSHQVTQMGQEVILRCVPISNHLYFYWYRQILGQKVEFLVSFYNNEISEKSEIFDDQFSVERPDGSNFTLKIRSTKLEDSAMYFCASIPQGFQNSPLHFGNGTRLTVT.